Listed below are T cell receptor beta chains from one sample, sequenced in a study of cytomegalovirus exposure and HLA in healthy donors. The protocol was immunoSEQ multiplex PCR, while the TCRdb copy is restricted to in-frame clones and leaves out a portion. The sample yields approximately 280,000 clones, around 90% seen once. Sequenced input: PBMCs. These receptor sequences come from a woman aged 18 to 35 in good health and CMV-seronegative. Each CDR3 is given with its conserved first and last residue. The D gene is left open where the match is weak. Some rows have no size entry. The others give once, few or many, or a class for an expanded clone.

TGTGCTAGTGCCCCAGGGTACACCTACGAGCAGTACTTC CASAPGYTYEQYF 13 . TRBJ2-7 . TRBV12-5
TGTGCCAGCAGTTTGAGGGGGCCGGGGCAGCCCCAGCATTTT CASSLRGPGQPQHF 14 once TRBJ1-5 TRBD1 TRBV27
TGTGCCAGCAAAAAGCTTAAAATGAACACTGAAGCTTTCTTT CASKKLKMNTEAFF 14 once TRBJ1-1 . TRBV6-5
TGTGCCAGCAGCTTAGAGGATCCGCGGGCTACGCAGTATTTT CASSLEDPRATQYF 14 . TRBJ2-3 . TRBV7-9
TGTGCCACCAGCAGACCTTCGGACAGGGCGAAAGCTTTCTTT CATSRPSDRAKAFF 14 . TRBJ1-1 TRBD1 TRBV15
TGCGCCAGCAGCTTGTGGGGGACTAGCGGGGGCGGGCCCGAGCAGTACTTC CASSLWGTSGGGPEQYF 17 . TRBJ2-7 TRBD2 TRBV5-1
TGTGCCTGGACTTTCGGGACAGGCAGATTTTATAGCAATCAGCCCCAGCATTTT CAWTFGTGRFYSNQPQHF 18 . TRBJ1-5 TRBD1 TRBV30
TGTGCCAGCAGCTTGTCAGCTAACTATGGCTACACCTTC CASSLSANYGYTF 13 . TRBJ1-2 . TRBV5-5
TGCGCCAGCAGCTTGGGCTTGAGCTCCTACAATGAGCAGTTCTTC CASSLGLSSYNEQFF 15 . TRBJ2-1 . TRBV5-1
TGTGCCAGCAGTGAGCCTACCGGGACAGGAACCTACGAGCAGTACTTC CASSEPTGTGTYEQYF 16 few TRBJ2-7 TRBD1 TRBV2
TGTGCCAGCAGTTACTCAGCCGGTTTTATCTACGAGCAGTACTTC CASSYSAGFIYEQYF 15 . TRBJ2-7 . TRBV6-5
TGTGCTAGTGGTTTGGGAGTTGGGCGGGGGGAGAATGAGCAGTTCTTC CASGLGVGRGENEQFF 16 . TRBJ2-1 TRBD2 TRBV12-5
TGTGCCAGCAGCTTAATCAGGGGGGCCACTGAAGCTTTCTTT CASSLIRGATEAFF 14 once TRBJ1-1 TRBD1 TRBV7-8
TGTGCCAGCAGTGACGGCCGTCCGGGACTTACAGATACGCAGTATTTT CASSDGRPGLTDTQYF 16 . TRBJ2-3 . TRBV6-1
TGTGCCAGCAGCTATAATCCTAGCACAGATACGCAGTATTTT CASSYNPSTDTQYF 14 . TRBJ2-3 . TRBV5-6
TGTGCTAGCAGCTCATTGGGGGGGCGGGGTGAGCAGTTCTTC CASSSLGGRGEQFF 14 few TRBJ2-1 . TRBV7-7
TGCGCCAGCAAAACGGGACTCGGTGAACTCTACGAGCAGTACTTC CASKTGLGELYEQYF 15 . TRBJ2-7 . TRBV5-1
TGCGCCAGCAGCTTTGCCCAAGCGGGGGCAACTTATACGCAGTATTTT CASSFAQAGATYTQYF 16 . TRBJ2-3 TRBD2 TRBV5-1
TGTGCCAGTAGTTCAGGGGGGTACGCTATGGTTACAGGGGGCAACACTGAAGCTTTCTTT CASSSGGYAMVTGGNTEAFF 20 . TRBJ1-1 TRBD1 TRBV19
TGTGCCAGCAGTCCCGGCAGGGACACTGAAGCTTTCTTT CASSPGRDTEAFF 13 . TRBJ1-1 . TRBV27
TGTGCCAGCAGCGCGACTAGCTCCTCCCAAGAGACCCAGTACTTC CASSATSSSQETQYF 15 . TRBJ2-5 TRBD2 TRBV9
TGCGCCAGCGAGGTCCTGTTGGGTAATGAAAAACTGTTTTTT CASEVLLGNEKLFF 14 few TRBJ1-4 . TRBV4-1
TGTGCCAGCAGCCAAGATGAAAGATTACACTACACCTTC CASSQDERLHYTF 13 . TRBJ1-2 . TRBV14
TGTGCCAGTAGTAGGTTAGCTAGAATTCCAGATACGCAGTATTTT CASSRLARIPDTQYF 15 . TRBJ2-3 . TRBV19
TGTGCCAGTAGTGCGGGGACTAGCGGCCAAGAGACCCAGTACTTC CASSAGTSGQETQYF 15 . TRBJ2-5 TRBD2 TRBV19
TGCAGCGTTGTTGCCAGACTTAACTATGGCTACACCTTC CSVVARLNYGYTF 13 . TRBJ1-2 . TRBV29-1
TGTGCCACCAGCAGAGGCCCCGGACTAGCGGAGTCCTACGAGCAGTACTTC CATSRGPGLAESYEQYF 17 . TRBJ2-7 TRBD2 TRBV15
TGTGCCAGCAGTGGGACAGGGCTCGCGAACACCGGGGAGCTGTTTTTT CASSGTGLANTGELFF 16 . TRBJ2-2 TRBD1 TRBV6-1
TGTGCCAGCAAGAAGTCGCCAGGGGGAGGACGGGGAGAGCAGTACTTC CASKKSPGGGRGEQYF 16 . TRBJ2-7 . TRBV21-1
TGTGCCAGCAGTGAAATTGGGGGGGGACAGGTTCGAGGTGGCTACACCTTC CASSEIGGGQVRGGYTF 17 . TRBJ1-2 TRBD1 TRBV6-1
TGCGCCAGCAGCCAAGAACTAGCGGGAGGGACACGCGAGCAGTACTTC CASSQELAGGTREQYF 16 once TRBJ2-7 TRBD2 TRBV4-1
TGTGCCAGCAGTACACGTAACTACAATGAGCAGTTCTTC CASSTRNYNEQFF 13 . TRBJ2-1 . TRBV5-6
TGCGCCAGCAGCCTACGGGGGACAGCCTCTGGAAACACCATATATTTT CASSLRGTASGNTIYF 16 . TRBJ1-3 TRBD1 TRBV4-1
TGTGCCAGCAGCCCCGACAGGGCCTACGAGCAGTACTTC CASSPDRAYEQYF 13 . TRBJ2-7 TRBD1 TRBV7-3
TGTGCCAGCAGCTTGGTGCTTGGGGCCGCCTATGGCTACACCTTC CASSLVLGAAYGYTF 15 . TRBJ1-2 . TRBV5-4
TGTGCCAGCAGCGCTCCTAGCGGAACTAAAGAGACCCAGTACTTC CASSAPSGTKETQYF 15 . TRBJ2-5 TRBD2 TRBV9
TGTGCCAGCAGTACCCGGGACACTCAGGCTCCCCTCCACTTT CASSTRDTQAPLHF 14 . TRBJ1-6 . TRBV6-5
TGTGCCAGCTCACCGACAGACTTCTCCTACGAGCAGTACTTC CASSPTDFSYEQYF 14 . TRBJ2-7 . TRBV18
TGTGCCAGCAGCGAAGGGGTGGGAAGCTCCTACGAGCAGTACTTC CASSEGVGSSYEQYF 15 . TRBJ2-7 . TRBV9
TGTGCCAGCAGCTTGGGGCGGGGGGGCCAAGAGACCCAGTACTTC CASSLGRGGQETQYF 15 . TRBJ2-5 TRBD2 TRBV5-6
TGTGCCAGCAGCCCACAAACCGGGAGCACCTACGAGCAGTACTTC CASSPQTGSTYEQYF 15 . TRBJ2-7 . TRBV7-6
TGTGCCAGCCTAGGTACGCAGGGCAACTATGGCTACACCTTC CASLGTQGNYGYTF 14 . TRBJ1-2 . TRBV9
TGTGCCATCCTTAGCTTAGCCTCCCAAGAGACCCAGTACTTC CAILSLASQETQYF 14 . TRBJ2-5 . TRBV2
TGTGCCAGCTGCGGAACTAACTATGGCTACACCTTC CASCGTNYGYTF 12 few TRBJ1-2 . TRBV6-5
TGTGCCAGCAGCTTGGAATCGGGCGCGGGGCACTTT CASSLESGAGHF 12 . TRBJ1-6 . TRBV5-4
TGTGCCAGCAGAGACCTTACAGGGGTCAGAAACACCATATATTTT CASRDLTGVRNTIYF 15 . TRBJ1-3 TRBD1 TRBV2
TGTGCCAGCTCACTCGTCCCGGGACAGGGTTCGGGTGAGCAGTTCTTC CASSLVPGQGSGEQFF 16 . TRBJ2-1 TRBD1 TRBV18
TGTGCCAGCAGCCAAGCCAGGTCCTACAATGAGCAGTTCTTC CASSQARSYNEQFF 14 . TRBJ2-1 . TRBV4-2
TGTGCTAGTGGTTTGGTACTGGCAGGAGGGTACTACGAGCAGTACTTC CASGLVLAGGYYEQYF 16 . TRBJ2-7 . TRBV12-5
TGTGCCACCACGGGACTAGCGGAGCAAGAGACCCAGTACTTC CATTGLAEQETQYF 14 . TRBJ2-5 TRBD2 TRBV2
TGTGCCAGCTCTCGACAGGGGGCGGACACTGAAGCTTTCTTT CASSRQGADTEAFF 14 . TRBJ1-1 TRBD1 TRBV18
TGTGCCAGCTCACTAGCCGGGACAGCCAACACTGAAGCTTTCTTT CASSLAGTANTEAFF 15 . TRBJ1-1 TRBD1 TRBV18
TGCGCCAGCAGCATGGGACAGTCTGGAAACACCATATATTTT CASSMGQSGNTIYF 14 . TRBJ1-3 TRBD1 TRBV5-1
TGTGCCAGCTCACCACCCAATCCAGATACGCAGTATTTT CASSPPNPDTQYF 13 . TRBJ2-3 . TRBV18